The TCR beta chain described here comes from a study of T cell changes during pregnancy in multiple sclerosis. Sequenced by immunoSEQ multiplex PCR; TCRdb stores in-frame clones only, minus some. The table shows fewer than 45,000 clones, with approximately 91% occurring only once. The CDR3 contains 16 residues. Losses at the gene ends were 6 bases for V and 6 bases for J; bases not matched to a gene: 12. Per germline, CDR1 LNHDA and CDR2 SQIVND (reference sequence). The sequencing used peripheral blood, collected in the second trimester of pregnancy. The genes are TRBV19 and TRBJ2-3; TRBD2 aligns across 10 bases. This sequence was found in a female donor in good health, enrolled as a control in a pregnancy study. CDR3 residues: CASSRTSGGIVDTQYF. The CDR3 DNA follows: TGTGCCAGTAGCAGGACTAGCGGTGGTATCGTGGATACGCAGTATTTT.